The following is a T cell receptor beta chain sequence with its context. Its antigen is currently not known. There are no base qualities to consult, and no much larger clone falls within one base. TCRdb lists the instrument as Illumina HiSeq 2500. TCR beta libraries were prepared by quantitative 5'-RACE with molecular barcodes. The authors' pipeline ran thus. To identify disease-linked TCR variants, a new computational method was used, one built on a probabilistic model of VDJ rearrangement. The public sequencing data were trimmed at Q25 with fastp and processed into clonotypes with MiXCR by TCRdb, which kept only in-frame beta chains. Rows merge per CDR3 protein into single entries with the most common DNA and genes. TCRdb's processing, not the study's, gives the V and J calls here. The sample yields under 850,000 distinct CDR3 sequences; 15% to 20% were counted once. The ten top clones hold around 20% of the sample.

This entry is derived from a study of CD8 T cells in ankylosing spondylitis (dated by TCRdb to 2017 to 2019). With regard to the full study: The study profiled T cell receptor beta repertoires in healthy donors and ankylosing spondylitis patients to find disease-linked TCR variants. The full study cohort was made up of 25 ankylosing spondylitis patients and 108 healthy donors. Samples of peripheral blood were taken, and for ankylosing spondylitis patients, synovial fluid was collected as well. General findings and caveats noted by the study authors: The disease-linked clones were reported as significantly enriched in matched synovial fluid samples from ankylosing spondylitis patients. A CD8+ phenotype was shown by the disease-linked clones, which were found at relatively low frequencies in peripheral blood. Blood from ankylosing spondylitis patients appeared to be characterized by a TCR beta motif made up of several highly homologous amino acid variants. Some TCR beta motif variants had previously been reported in synovial fluid and blood of reactive arthritis patients, which suggested common disease-initiation mechanisms.

The CDR3 spans 12 residues, from the cysteine through the phenylalanine. The entry retains the CDR3 DNA only, 36 bases that are in frame from base 1. Via the germline V gene, CDR1 is SGHDN and CDR2 FVKESK. V drops 1 base and J drops 7 bases, leaving 7 bases in between. The chain employs TRBV14 and TRBJ1-1, with no reliable assignment of the D segment. Sequenced material: blood, either unsorted or a sorted T cell fraction (not recorded which). The TCR comes from a male donor with ankylosing spondylitis. The CDR3 sequence is CASSQVAGEAFF. The DNA sequence is as follows: TGTGCCAGCAGCCAAGTGGCGGGTGAAGCTTTCTTT.